These 29 T cell receptor beta chains were sequenced from one sample in a study of blood T cell repertoires in COVID-19. Produced via immunoSEQ multiplex PCR; TCRdb's table is partial and in-frame only. The sample contains roughly 240,000 clones, roughly four fifths of which appear only once. Input material: peripheral blood. The receptor source for this set is an older woman with acute or convalescent COVID-19.

V and J are TRBV7-2 and TRBJ2-7, with 8 bases identical to TRBD2. CDR1 and CDR2 from the germline V gene are SGHTA and FQGNSA. This CDR3 contains 13 residues. Unmatched junction bases numbered 3, after V lost 4 bases and J lost 4 bases. The CDR3 nucleotides are TGTGCCAGCAGCTCCGGGACTAGATACGAGCAGTACTTC. It encodes CASSSGTRYEQYF.

This clone occurred a few times. The chain carries TRBV6-5 and TRBJ1-3, with TRBD1 as a possible D gene (5 bases). Trimming left V 6 bases short and J 0 bases short, with 12 bases between. The germline gives CDR1 MNHEY, CDR2 SVGAGI. The CDR3 totals 15 residues. In DNA form, the CDR3 reads TGTGCCAGCAGCCAGACTCAGGGCTCTGGAAACACCATATATTTT. This sequence encodes CASSQTQGSGNTIYF.

The gene calls are TRBV7-2 and TRBJ2-5, with D possibly TRBD2 on 5 matching bases. Per germline, CDR1 SGHTA and CDR2 FQGNSA. This CDR3 is built from 15 residues. Trimming removed 1 base from V and 2 bases from J, with 11 bases in between. CDR3 bases: TGTGCCAGCAGCTTAGTAGCTAGCCGGCAAGAGACCCAGTACTTC. It translates to CASSLVASRQETQYF.

CDR3 sequence: CASSYSRGNGNQPQHF. The CDR3 DNA follows: TGTGCCAGCAGTTACTCGAGAGGGAATGGCAATCAGCCCCAGCATTTT. V gene TRBV6-2 or TRBV6-3 combines with J gene TRBJ1-5; D remains unclear. Between the trimmed V and J ends, which lost 0 bases and 2 bases, there was a span of 11 bases. Germline CDR1 reads MNHEY; CDR2 reads SVGEGT. This CDR3 is 16 amino acids long.

This clone has a handful of counts. The chain is built from TRBV5-3 and TRBJ2-3, with D possibly being TRBD1 (5 bases). TRBV5-3 is noted as an ORF with a role that remains uncertain. The V end was cut by 0 bases, the J end by 2 bases, with 7 bases between. The CDR3 covers 14 residues. The CDR3 region has the DNA TGTGCCAGAAGCTTGGGGGGCGCCACAGATACGCAGTATTTT. Translation gives CARSLGGATDTQYF.

The genes are TRBV5-5 and TRBJ1-5; 9 nucleotides match TRBD1. CDR3 length: 19 amino acids. CDR1 and CDR2 (germline): SGHKS, YYEKEE (reference sequence). With V trimmed by 0 bases and J by 5 bases, 15 bases remained unmatched. In DNA form, the CDR3 reads TGTGCCAGCAGCTTGGACCCGGTCACAGGGGGCCGGAGGGATCAGCCCCAGCATTTT. This sequence encodes CASSLDPVTGGRRDQPQHF.

The chain carries TRBV5-1 and TRBJ1-5; D is uncertain. Trimming took 1 base from V and 4 from J, leaving 6 bases between them. The CDR3 runs 13 residues. Germline values: CDR1 SGHRS, CDR2 YFSETQ. The CDR3 loop reads CASSLNQNQPQHF. The CDR3 nucleotides are TGCGCCAGCAGCTTGAATCAGAATCAGCCCCAGCATTTT.

This chain links TRBV18 with TRBJ1-2, with D perhaps TRBD1 (5 bases). The CDR3 contains 14 residues. The V and J ends lost 5 bases and 2 bases respectively, with 12 bases between them. Germline CDR1 is KGHSH and CDR2 is LQKENI. Here the CDR3 reads CASSALTDNYGYTF. The CDR3 coding sequence is TGTGCCAGCTCAGCCTTGACAGACAACTATGGCTACACCTTC. Full variable domain (rest looked up from reference TRBV18 and TRBJ1-2): NAGVMQNPRHLVRRRGQEARLRCSPMKGHSHVYWYRQLPEEGLKFMVYLQKENIIDESGMPKERFSAEFPKEGPSILRIQQVVRGDSAAYFCASSALTDNYGYTFGSGTRLTVV.

V and J are TRBV5-1 and TRBJ1-6; the D is unclear. Germline CDR1 and CDR2: SGHRS and YFSETQ. The V end was cut by 4 bases, the J end by 5 bases, with 10 bases between. The CDR3 totals 14 residues. In DNA, the CDR3 is TGCGCCAGCAGCCTACAGTATAATAATTCACCCCTCCACTTT. Amino acids: CASSLQYNNSPLHF.

V and J are TRBV28 and TRBJ2-3; D perhaps matches TRBD2 (7 bases). The CDR3 consists of 15 residues. V lost 2 bases and J lost 5, with 14 bases in between. Looked up from germline, CDR1 is MDHEN and CDR2 is SYDVKM. The CDR3 region is CASSLAGALRDTQYF. The CDR3 DNA is TGTGCCAGCAGTTTAGCGGGGGCCCTAAGAGATACGCAGTATTTT.

The chain combines TRBV6-5 with TRBJ1-2; D might be TRBD1 (6 bases). There are 15 residues in the CDR3. The germline V and J ends were trimmed by 6 bases and 2 bases, with 16 bases remaining between them. Germline assignment: CDR1 MNHEY and CDR2 SVGAGI. The CDR3: CASRSSGAGNYGYTF. The CDR3 DNA reads TGTGCCAGCAGATCCTCAGGGGCAGGAAACTATGGCTACACCTTC.

This clone has more than one count but fewer than ten. V usage is TRBV30 and J usage is TRBJ1-1; D is uncertain. V was clipped by 0 bases and J by 0 bases, with 8 bases between them. Germline V gene data show CDR1 as GTSNPN and CDR2 as SVGIG (reference sequence). This CDR3 is built from 14 residues. This CDR3 reads CAWSVETVNTEAFF. The CDR3 DNA reads TGTGCCTGGAGTGTTGAGACTGTGAACACTGAAGCTTTCTTT.

In DNA, the CDR3 is TGTGCCAAAAGACCAGGAGGGTCCGGGGAGCTGTTTTTT. Its protein product is CAKRPGGSGELFF. V gene TRBV10-3 combines with J gene TRBJ2-2, with a possible D match to TRBD2 (6 bases). Germline CDR1 reads ENHRY; CDR2 reads SYGVKD. Trimming cost V 10 bases and J 6 bases, with 15 bases left between them. The CDR3 runs 13 residues.

V is TRBV7-9 and J is TRBJ2-6, with a possible D match to TRBD1 (6 bases). V was pared by 3 bases and J by 1 base, with 16 bases between. Germline loops: CDR1 SEHNR, CDR2 FQNEAQ (reference sequence). The CDR3 length is 18 residues. CDR3 DNA sequence: TGTGCCAGCAGCTTGGGGGCAGGTGTTTTTTCTGGGGCCAACGTCCTGACTTTC. This codes for CASSLGAGVFSGANVLTF.

CDR3 coding DNA: TGTGCCAGCAGTAGAGTAAGTACGGCCAGCCGAGGGGATACGCAGTATTTT. Translating gives CASSRVSTASRGDTQYF. This chain joins TRBV6-2 or TRBV6-3 and TRBJ2-3; a weak D match, TRBD2 (5 bases). Looked up from germline, CDR1 is MNHEY and CDR2 is SVGEGT. V lost 5 bases to trimming and J lost 6 bases, with 24 bases between them. The CDR3 sequence is 17 residues long.

V and J are TRBV27 and TRBJ2-1; D not certain. The CDR3 is made up of 15 amino acids. Germline CDR1 is MNHEY and CDR2 is SMNVEV (reference sequence). The V and J ends lost 0 bases and 0 bases respectively, with 6 bases between them. CDR3 region: CASSLSVSSYNEQFF. CDR3 DNA: TGTGCCAGCAGTTTATCGGTGAGCTCCTACAATGAGCAGTTCTTC.

This clone was recorded only once. In DNA form, the CDR3 reads TGTGCCAGCAGTGACGGTAGAACAGGGGACAACTATGGCTACACCTTC. Its translation is CASSDGRTGDNYGYTF. This chain uses TRBV2 with TRBJ1-2; TRBD1 matches 7 bases. This CDR3 spans 16 amino acids. Trimming cost V 3 bases and J 2 bases; bases outside gene matches: 9. The germline V gene has CDR1 SNHLY and CDR2 FYNNEI.

The CDR3 sequence: CASSRDRGAEAFF. CDR3 DNA sequence: TGTGCCAGCAGTCGGGACAGGGGAGCTGAAGCTTTCTTT. The chain carries TRBV6-5 and TRBJ1-1; 10 bases agree with TRBD1. The ends lost 5 bases at V and 6 bases at J; junction bases unmatched: 3. This CDR3 is built from 13 residues. CDR1 is MNHEY, CDR2 SVGAGI, per germline.

About this clone: A read error may produce the germline difference seen at one junction end. This rearrangement joins TRBV5-1 to TRBJ1-2; maybe TRBD1 (6 bases). CDR3 length equals 15 residues. Germline assignment: CDR1 SGHRS and CDR2 YFSETQ. CDR3 sequence reads: CASSSRTSPDRTFAF. The CDR3 DNA reads TGCGCCAGCAGCTCCCGAACCTCCCCAGACAGGACCTTTGCCTTC.

This chain joins TRBV10-1 and TRBJ2-1, with 12 bases fitting TRBD2. Losses at the gene ends were 4 bases for V and 9 bases for J; bases not matched to a gene: 7. This CDR3 has 15 amino acids. Germline V CDR1 and CDR2: WNHNN, SYGVQD (reference sequence). The CDR3 DNA follows: TGCGCCAGCAGTGCACTAGCGGGGGGCTATGGTGAGCAGTTCTTC. It is translated as CASSALAGGYGEQFF.

The chain links TRBV12-3 or TRBV12-4 to TRBJ2-7; D might be TRBD2 (5 bases). Deletions cut 4 bases from V and 4 bases from J, with 11 bases between. The CDR3 is made up of 13 amino acids. CDR3 nucleotides: TGTGCCAGCAGTTACGGACTTCTTTACGAGCAGTACTTC. Protein: CASSYGLLYEQYF.

The chain joins TRBV7-2 to TRBJ1-2; TRBD1 might be the D (6 bases). Germline V gene data show CDR1 as SGHTA and CDR2 as FQGNSA. The CDR3 length is 14 residues. V was trimmed by 0 bases and J by 6 bases, leaving 11 bases between them. CDR3 protein: CASSLALGAHGYTF. The CDR3 DNA reads TGTGCCAGCAGCTTAGCCCTGGGGGCCCATGGCTACACCTTC.

The rearrangement links TRBV5-5 to TRBJ2-7, with 8 bases matching TRBD1. V was clipped by 4 bases and J by 5 bases; unmatched bases: 8. The CDR3 is 14 amino acids. Germline V CDR1 and CDR2: SGHKS, YYEKEE (reference sequence). The CDR3: CASSPGQAVDEQYF. The CDR3 nucleotides read TGTGCCAGCAGCCCGGGACAGGCCGTAGACGAGCAGTACTTC. The full variable domain, in which reference TRBV5-5 and TRBJ2-7 provide the parts outside the CDR3, is DAGVTQSPTHLIKTRGQQVTLRCSPISGHKSVSWYQQVLGQGPQFIFQYYEKEERGRGNFPDRFSARQFPNYSSELNVNALLLGDSALYLCASSPGQAVDEQYFGPGTRLTVT.

J is TRBJ1-2 and V is TRBV6-1, with 7 nucleotides matching TRBD1. The V and J ends lost 1 base and 5 bases, in that order; junction bases with no gene match: 4. The CDR3 is 14 amino acids. Germline assignment: CDR1 MNHNS and CDR2 SASEGT. CDR3: CASSEGQGGYGYTF. CDR3 coding DNA: TGTGCCAGCAGTGAAGGGCAGGGGGGATATGGCTACACCTTC.

The chain has TRBV11-3 and TRBJ2-3; no definite D call. Trimming removed 1 base from V and 4 bases from J, with 15 bases in between. CDR3 length: 16 residues. CDR1 and CDR2 (germline): SGHNT, YENEEA. CDR3 in amino acids: CASSLGFIGRADTQYF. In DNA, the CDR3 is TGTGCCAGCAGCTTAGGGTTCATTGGTCGGGCAGATACGCAGTATTTT.

The chain links TRBV5-1 to TRBJ1-3; D possibly corresponds to TRBD1 (5 bases). V shed 1 base and J shed 0 bases, with 11 bases lying between them. Looked up from germline, CDR1 is SGHRS and CDR2 is YFSETQ. The CDR3 loop spans 16 amino acids. The CDR3 DNA is TGCGCCAGCAGCTTGTCGGGGGGAGCCTCTGGAAACACCATATATTTT. Its protein product is CASSLSGGASGNTIYF. The full variable domain, its missing parts supplied by reference TRBV5-1 and TRBJ1-3, is KAGVTQTPRYLIKTRGQQVTLSCSPISGHRSVSWYQQTPGQGLQFLFEYFSETQRNKGNFPGRFSGRQFSNSRSEMNVSTLELGDSALYLCASSLSGGASGNTIYFGEGSWLTVV.

This clone turned up a few times. The chain uses TRBV2 and TRBJ2-7; TRBD1 agrees at 9 bases. J was trimmed by 6 bases and V by 4 bases; bases with no gene match: 10. The CDR3 covers 15 residues. Germline assignment: CDR1 SNHLY and CDR2 FYNNEI. The CDR3 protein is CASSVTGGASAEQYF. The DNA for the CDR3 is TGTGCCAGCAGTGTTACAGGGGGCGCTTCCGCCGAGCAGTACTTC.

Notes on this clone: This sample includes further DNA sequences coding for the same CDR3. The chain combines TRBV12-3 or TRBV12-4 with TRBJ1-3; D remains ambiguous. The V end was cut by 4 bases, the J end by 0 bases, with 4 bases between. The CDR3 spans 13 residues. For the CDR3, the DNA is TGTGCCAGCAGTTCGAGCTCTGGAAACACCATATATTTT. The encoded protein is CASSSSSGNTIYF.

This clone was seen a handful of times. CDR3 amino acids: CASSLLASQGSGAEAFF. CDR3 nucleotides: TGTGCCAGCAGTTTATTGGCCTCACAGGGGTCGGGCGCTGAAGCTTTCTTT. The chain recombines TRBV27 with TRBJ1-1, with 7 nucleotides matching TRBD1. This CDR3 has 17 amino acids. Germline loops: CDR1 MNHEY, CDR2 SMNVEV (reference sequence). The trim removed 1 base at V and 6 bases at J, leaving 14 bases unmatched.